This T cell receptor beta chain was observed in a study of beta chain features in type 1 diabetes. In the study overall: Cell yields, gender and age were comparable in patients and healthy donors.

Germline V gene data show CDR1 as LGHNA and CDR2 as YNFKEQ. This CDR3 contains 14 residues. V gave up 1 base and J gave up 3 bases; unmatched junction bases: 2. As every portion of the isolated RNA was reverse transcribed, the sequencing read expressed TCRB transcripts. TCRdb's copy holds only in-frame clones and misses some; the assay was immunoSEQ multiplex PCR. The sample lists 680,000 or so clones, around 16% occurring once. In regard to this clone: As yet, its antigen is unknown.

General observations from the study: Patients with Type 1 diabetes showed moderately but significantly shorter TCRB CDR3s in all four CD4+ subsets. Within patients, naive, central memory and Treg TCRB repertoires seemed more similar than within healthy donors. Diminished insertions and augmented deletions at VDJ junctions characterized type 1 diabetes patients.

Sequencing used naive CD4+ T cells from blood. V usage is TRBV4-2 and J usage is TRBJ2-7; 8 bases match TRBD1. The clonotype comes from a man between 18 and 35 years old in good health. The CDR3 DNA is TGTGCCAGCAGCCAAGCGGACAGGGACTACGAGCAGTACTTC. This gives the protein CASSQADRDYEQYF.